This T cell receptor beta chain stems from a study of T cells after yellow fever vaccination. For the study at large: When fractions had low cell numbers, they were prepared with SMART-Seq v4 Ultra Low Input. General study points: Clones that expanded after primary vaccination mostly reappeared after the booster (around 96% CD4, approximately 85% CD8). Weaker in magnitude, the secondary response showed a faster peak on day 5 versus 15.

TCR cDNA was made by 5'RACE template switching, adding a universal primer site and UMIs. Via MiXCR, TCRdb re-called the 5' RACE reads, giving one row per CDR3 protein. The sample consists of about 340,000 distinct CDR3 sequences, around 12% of them appearing once. This clonotype was recorded many times. No antigen is known for it. The sample was CD4+ T cells sorted from PBMCs, taken 15 days after the yellow fever booster vaccination. This TCR came from a man aged 18 to 30 who received the YFV17D yellow fever vaccine.

DNA of the CDR3: TGTGCCAGCAGCCCAAAACCGGCAGGGGGGCAGGGCACCATATATTTT. The encoded protein is CASSPKPAGGQGTIYF. The gene calls are TRBV27 and TRBJ1-3; 7 positions match TRBD1. V lost 6 bases and J lost 9; bases outside the gene matches: 17. The CDR3 consists of 16 residues. Germline-derived CDR1 and CDR2 are MNHEY and SMNVEV (reference sequence).